The entry below gives a single TCR beta chain sequence along with its context. Its matching antigen is unknown. This sample is drawn from a study of post-analysis software for immune sequencing data. As for the study in general: Secondary progressive, relapsing-remitting and progressive-relapsing multiple sclerosis were among the included disease courses.

Findings and caveats of the study: TRBV segments more frequent in patients than in controls numbered several and included TRBV5-6, TRBV5-1 and TRBV20-1. Patients with multiple sclerosis recorded significantly lower normalized Chao1 diversity than controls, the study found.

The CDR3 sequence is 15 residues long. Germline V gene sequence: CDR1 MNHEY, CDR2 SVGAGI. Trimming at V came to 9 bases and at J to 9 bases, leaving 16 bases not matched to a gene. Unique molecular identifiers tagged the TCR beta cDNA libraries. Approximately 450,000 cDNA molecules were recovered from an input of roughly 0.95 to 11 million T cells. A single record per CDR3 protein comes from TCRdb applying MiXCR to the PCR reads. Counted here are 150,000 to 200,000 distinct CDR3 sequences, about 29% occurring once; the ten biggest clones make up 1.5%. The material sequenced was blood. The chain joins TRBV6-5 to TRBJ2-1; 8 bases are a match to TRBD2. This clonotype was sampled from a girl aged 5-17 years with multiple sclerosis. CDR3 sequence: CASGLSGAGVSEQFF. The CDR3 DNA is TGTGCCAGTGGCCTGTCTGGAGCGGGAGTCAGTGAGCAGTTCTTC.